This T cell receptor beta chain was sequenced in a study of cytomegalovirus exposure and HLA in healthy donors. The PCR made use of 60 Vbeta and 13 Jbeta primers. Method: immunoSEQ multiplex PCR; TCRdb's copy keeps in-frame clones and lacks some. The repertoire holds some 90,000 clones, with 81% as singletons. Sequenced: PBMCs. This TCR came from a woman aged 70 to 79 in good health and CMV-seropositive.

This chain's CDR3 is CASSILDRGRAGELFF. In DNA, the CDR3 is TGTGCCAGTAGTATTCTCGACAGGGGGCGCGCCGGGGAGCTGTTTTTT. The chain links TRBV19 to TRBJ2-2, with 10 bases identical to TRBD1. Trimming removed 3 bases from V and 6 bases from J; junction bases left unmatched: 7. This CDR3 is 16 amino acids long. Germline V CDR1 and CDR2: LNHDA, SQIVND (reference sequence).